These 17 T cell receptor beta chains came from one sample sequenced in a study of response to subunit inactivated influenza vaccine. TCRdb reprocessed the RT-PCR reads via MiXCR and lists one record per CDR3 protein. The data hold about 480,000 distinct CDR3 sequences, with 9.5% to 13% observed a single time. The input for sequencing was PBMCs from blood, taken roughly 46 days after vaccination. The receptors shown here come from a man aged 50 to 59 who received an inactivated influenza vaccine.

This chain uses TRBV20-1 with TRBJ1-1, with D possibly TRBD1 on 5 matching bases. CDR3 length: 15 amino acids. V gave up 5 bases and J gave up 4 bases, with 20 bases separating them. Germline V gene sequence: CDR1 DFQATT, CDR2 SNEGSKA (reference sequence). This chain's CDR3 is CSAFPGQGLGTEAFF. The CDR3 DNA reads TGCAGTGCTTTTCCTGGGCAGGGACTAGGCACTGAAGCTTTCTTT.

This clonotype was seen only a few times. The chain is built from TRBV7-6 and TRBJ2-3, with 8 bases aligning to TRBD2. Per the germline V gene, CDR1 is SGHVS and CDR2 is FNYEAQ. The CDR3 totals 15 residues. J gave up 2 bases and V 5 bases, and 6 bases lay outside the gene matches. This chain's CDR3 is CASSLTSGFTDTQYF. For the CDR3, the DNA is TGTGCCAGCAGCCTAACTAGCGGTTTCACAGATACGCAGTATTTT.

This clonotype was seen more than once but under ten times. The rearrangement joins TRBV5-1 to TRBJ1-1; no clear D gene. Trimming removed 1 base from V and 5 bases from J, with 12 bases in between. Germline-derived CDR1 and CDR2 are SGHRS and YFSETQ. The CDR3 loop spans 14 amino acids. CDR3 region: CASSLSSERTEAFF. In DNA, the CDR3 is TGCGCCAGCAGCTTGAGTTCGGAGAGAACTGAAGCTTTCTTT.

This clonotype was seen a handful of times. This chain joins TRBV18 and TRBJ2-7; D unresolved. V dropped 4 bases and J dropped 0 bases, with 16 bases sitting between them. Germline assignment: CDR1 KGHSH and CDR2 LQKENI. The CDR3 consists of 16 residues. The CDR3 region is CASSLSVLKSSYEQYF. The DNA for the CDR3 is TGTGCCAGCTCACTGAGCGTGCTCAAGAGCTCCTACGAGCAGTACTTC.

This clonotype was recorded at least ten times. This chain uses TRBV24-1 with TRBJ2-2; the D gene is possibly TRBD1 (6 bases). Per germline, CDR1 KGHDR and CDR2 SFDVKD. Trimming removed 2 bases from V and 3 bases from J, with 6 bases in between. The CDR3 has 14 residues. In nucleotides, the CDR3 is TGTGCCACCAGTGATTGGACAGACACCGGGGAGCTGTTTTTT. As protein: CATSDWTDTGELFF.

The sample holds many counts of this clonotype. The rearrangement joins TRBV28 to TRBJ1-5; D is uncertain. This CDR3 region has 13 residues. Germline CDR1 and CDR2: MDHEN and SYDVKM. Trimming shortened V by 7 bases and J by 0 bases, and 7 bases separated the two germline ends. DNA of the CDR3: TGTGCCAGCACGGGGAATAGCAATCAGCCCCAGCATTTT. Protein sequence: CASTGNSNQPQHF.

This clonotype was observed at least ten times. The rearrangement joins TRBV6-5 to TRBJ2-5, with TRBD2 identical over 7 bases. V dropped 0 bases and J dropped 3; count of bases not matched to a gene: 4. This CDR3 is 15 amino acids long. Germline V gene data show CDR1 as MNHEY and CDR2 as SVGAGI. The CDR3 is CASSYSGGGEETQYF. CDR3 in DNA: TGTGCCAGCAGTTACTCGGGGGGGGGAGAAGAGACCCAGTACTTC.

The chain employs TRBV4-3 and TRBJ2-2; possible D gene TRBD2, 5 bases. CDR1 is LGHNA and CDR2 is YSLEER in the germline V gene. The V end was cut by 0 bases, the J end by 1 base, with 12 bases between. This CDR3 has 17 residues. CDR3 loop: CASSQDHPAVNTGELFF. The DNA for the CDR3 is TGCGCCAGCAGCCAAGATCACCCAGCGGTGAACACCGGGGAGCTGTTTTTT.

This clonotype was detected only a few times. Written as DNA, the CDR3 is TGTGCCAGCAGCTTGGGACTGCGATTAGTCGATACGCAGTATTTT. Protein sequence: CASSLGLRLVDTQYF. The V call is TRBV7-8, the J call TRBJ2-3, with D maybe TRBD2 (6 bases). Trimming cost V 3 bases and J 6 bases, with 16 bases left between them. This CDR3 has 15 amino acids. Germline V CDR1 and CDR2: SGHVS, FQNEAQ.

This clonotype was recorded a few times. The chain combines TRBV20-1 with TRBJ2-7; D is undetermined. This CDR3 has 11 residues. Trimming took 1 base from V and 6 from J, leaving 7 bases between them. Germline CDR1 is DFQATT and CDR2 is SNEGSKA (reference sequence). CDR3 coding DNA: TGCAGTGCTAGAGCTCATCTCGAGCAGTACTTC. This gives the protein CSARAHLEQYF.

The chain combines TRBV9 with TRBJ2-1; 7 positions agree with TRBD2. In germline, CDR1 is SGDLS, CDR2 YYNGEE. V gave up 0 bases and J gave up 0 bases; unmatched junction bases: 6. The CDR3 covers 17 residues. In DNA, the CDR3 is TGTGCCAGCAGCGTAGCGCTGGCGGGAGTCTCCTACAATGAGCAGTTCTTC. It is translated as CASSVALAGVSYNEQFF.

The chain is built from TRBV27 and TRBJ2-2; maybe TRBD2 (7 bases). The CDR3 loop spans 15 amino acids. The germline V and J ends were trimmed by 2 bases and 6 bases, with 13 bases remaining between them. Germline V CDR1 and CDR2: MNHEY, SMNVEV (reference sequence). The CDR3 sequence is CASSLLGGQAGELFF. CDR3 DNA sequence: TGTGCCAGCAGTTTACTGGGGGGGCAGGCCGGGGAGCTGTTTTTT.

Only a few counts were recorded for this clonotype. V gene TRBV20-1 combines with J gene TRBJ2-2; 12 bases are a match to TRBD2. Germline values: CDR1 DFQATT, CDR2 SNEGSKA (reference sequence). This CDR3 has 18 amino acids. The junction had 13 bases not matched to a gene; V was cut back by 2 bases and J by 6 bases. DNA of the CDR3: TGCAGTGCTAGACATGGACTAGCGGGATCGGGTCGCGCCGGGGAGCTGTTTTTT. Protein product: CSARHGLAGSGRAGELFF.

This clonotype was detected many times. The rearrangement joins TRBV10-3 to TRBJ2-1; no reliable D call. Trimming took 6 bases from V and 3 from J, leaving 6 bases between them. This CDR3 has 12 amino acids. From germline, CDR1 is ENHRY and CDR2 SYGVKD. CDR3 loop: CAISNGYNEQFF. The CDR3 DNA is TGTGCCATCAGCAATGGCTACAATGAGCAGTTCTTC.

This clonotype has just a few counts. This rearrangement joins TRBV5-6 to TRBJ2-2; D gene unclear. The germline CDR1 and CDR2 sequences are SGHDT and YYEEEE. V shed 2 bases and J shed 1 base, with 12 bases lying between them. The CDR3 covers 16 residues. The CDR3 spells CASSFFLRQNTGELFF. CDR3 sequence (DNA): TGTGCCAGCAGCTTCTTTCTGCGACAGAACACCGGGGAGCTGTTTTTT.

The V and J genes are TRBV9 and TRBJ1-6, with D possibly being TRBD1 (5 bases). V was pared by 0 bases and J by 11 bases, with 18 bases between. Germline CDR1 and CDR2: SGDLS and YYNGEE. The CDR3 is 16 amino acids. CDR3 nucleotide sequence: TGTGCCAGCAGCGTAGCTACCCCCCAGGGAAGGACACCCCTCCACTTT. It codes for CASSVATPQGRTPLHF.

V gene TRBV12-3 or TRBV12-4 combines with J gene TRBJ2-1; D is perhaps TRBD1 (6 bases). V was cut by 6 bases and J by 8 bases, with 20 bases left in between. CDR3 size: 15 residues. The CDR3 nucleotides are TGTGCCAGCAGCCCCGTACAGGGAAATGACTATGAGCAGTTCTTC. Residues: CASSPVQGNDYEQFF.